These T cell receptor beta chains were read from a single sample in a study of blood T cells in healthy people across ages. TCRdb itself ran the 5' RACE reads through MiXCR, one entry per CDR3 protein. The table records almost 300,000 distinct CDR3 sequences, roughly 29% of them present only once. Sequencing was performed on blood. These receptors came from a woman in her 70s in good health. CDR3s include the opening cysteine and the closing phenylalanine or tryptophan. The D gene is left open where the match is weak. Not all rows give a size; the values are once, few, many and, for expanded clones, a class.

J gene	clone size	V gene	D gene	CDR3 protein	CDR3 DNA
TRBJ1-1	.	TRBV20-1	.	CSAIEQGAEAFF	TGCAGTGCTATCGAACAGGGCGCTGAAGCTTTCTTT
TRBJ1-2	.	TRBV11-2	.	CASSLEVDLGYTF	TGTGCCAGCAGCTTAGAGGTAGACCTGGGCTACACCTTC
TRBJ2-1	few	TRBV20-1	.	CSASEGGSYNEQFF	TGCAGTGCTAGTGAGGGGGGATCCTACAATGAGCAGTTCTTC
TRBJ1-2	.	TRBV10-2	.	CASLDGANYGYTF	TGCGCCAGCCTTGACGGAGCTAACTATGGCTACACCTTC
TRBJ2-5	.	TRBV7-2	TRBD1	CASSLGSGQGETQYF	TGTGCCAGCAGCTTAGGGTCCGGACAGGGTGAGACCCAGTACTTC
TRBJ2-5	.	TRBV20-1	TRBD2	CSTLREGTSGRGRQETQYF	TGCAGTACCCTGAGGGAGGGGACTAGCGGGAGGGGCCGTCAAGAGACCCAGTACTTC
TRBJ2-7	.	TRBV6-2/TRBV6-3	.	CASSALAAPSYEQYF	TGTGCCAGCAGTGCTCTGGCGGCCCCATCCTACGAGCAGTACTTC
TRBJ2-4	few	TRBV20-1	TRBD2	CSAQRERLSAKNIQYF	TGCAGTGCCCAGCGGGAGAGATTGTCAGCCAAAAACATTCAGTACTTC
TRBJ2-2	few	TRBV7-7	.	CASSLTGPPAGELFF	TGTGCTAGCAGCTTAACGGGACCGCCCGCCGGGGAGCTGTTTTTT
TRBJ2-4	.	TRBV28	.	CASSLQGAKNIQYF	TGTGCCAGCAGTTTACAGGGGGCCAAAAACATTCAGTACTTC
TRBJ2-1	many	TRBV29-1	.	CSAEGTRLEQFF	TGCAGCGCCGAGGGTACGCGACTTGAGCAGTTCTTC
TRBJ2-2	few	TRBV10-3	.	CATGVPGELFF	TGTGCCACCGGAGTCCCCGGGGAGCTGTTTTTT
TRBJ2-1	.	TRBV4-3	TRBD2	CASSRTGGNNEQFF	TGCGCCAGCAGCCGTACGGGGGGGAACAATGAGCAGTTCTTC
TRBJ2-5	few	TRBV29-1	.	CSVEERGKQETQYF	TGCAGCGTTGAAGAGCGCGGCAAGCAGGAGACCCAGTACTTC
TRBJ1-1	.	TRBV7-2	.	CASSFAVIGEAFF	TGTGCCAGCAGCTTTGCCGTCATCGGGGAAGCTTTCTTT
TRBJ1-1	.	TRBV7-8	.	CASSRGQPEAFF	TGTGCCAGCAGCCGAGGACAGCCTGAAGCTTTCTTT
TRBJ2-1	.	TRBV3-1	TRBD2	CASSQQREKRFF	TGTGCCAGCAGCCAGCAGCGGGAGAAACGGTTCTTC
TRBJ2-7	.	TRBV7-2	TRBD2	CASSFLAGPSYEQYF	TGTGCCAGCAGCTTTTTAGCGGGGCCCTCCTACGAGCAGTACTTC
TRBJ2-6	many	TRBV7-2	.	CASTPQPRDIGANVLTF	TGTGCCAGCACCCCACAGCCCCGAGATATTGGGGCCAACGTCCTGACTTTC
TRBJ1-2	.	TRBV20-1	.	CSAVTVGYGYTF	TGCAGTGCTGTTACAGTGGGCTATGGCTACACCTTC
TRBJ1-6	many	TRBV10-3	TRBD1	CAISAKGTAGYNSPLHF	TGTGCCATCAGTGCTAAGGGGACAGCGGGTTATAATTCACCCCTCCACTTT
TRBJ2-3	few	TRBV7-2	TRBD2	CASSSFGLAHFTDTQYF	TGTGCCAGCAGCTCCTTCGGACTAGCTCACTTCACAGATACGCAGTATTTT
TRBJ2-4	.	TRBV28	TRBD2	CASSSRGGLAKNIQSF	TGTGCCAGCAGTTCCCGGGGGGGACTAGCCAAAAACATTCAGTCCTTC
TRBJ2-1	.	TRBV7-3	TRBD2	CASSASGTDNEQFF	TGTGCCAGCAGCGCGAGCGGGACGGACAATGAGCAGTTCTTC
TRBJ2-5	few	TRBV29-1	TRBD2	CSVEVGGGETQYF	TGCAGCGTTGAAGTGGGGGGGGGGGAGACCCAGTACTTC
TRBJ1-5	.	TRBV28	.	CASSFIRVLSGNQPQHF	TGTGCCAGCAGTTTCATAAGGGTCTTGTCGGGCAATCAGCCCCAGCATTTT
TRBJ2-3	many	TRBV28	TRBD1	CASSFGSTGEADTQYF	TGTGCCAGCAGTTTCGGTTCGACAGGGGAAGCAGATACGCAGTATTTT
TRBJ1-4	few	TRBV12-3/TRBV12-4	.	CASSPLRGGEKLFF	TGTGCCAGCAGCCCTCTGCGGGGAGGTGAAAAACTGTTTTTT
TRBJ2-7	.	TRBV2	.	CAGREGAQEQYF	TGTGCCGGCAGGGAGGGGGCGCAAGAGCAGTACTTC
TRBJ1-5	.	TRBV6-2/TRBV6-3	TRBD1	CASSSPHRGYFNQPQHF	TGTGCCAGCAGTTCCCCTCACAGGGGTTATTTCAATCAGCCCCAGCATTTT
TRBJ2-3	few	TRBV24-1	.	CATSDRDTQYF	TGTGCCACCAGTGATAGGGATACGCAGTATTTT
TRBJ2-3	few	TRBV6-5	.	CASRQTPITDTQYF	TGTGCCAGCAGGCAAACTCCCATCACAGATACGCAGTATTTT
TRBJ2-6	few	TRBV28	.	CASSPDRLSGANVLTF	TGTGCCAGCAGCCCGGACCGACTCTCTGGGGCCAACGTCCTGACTTTC
TRBJ2-7	.	TRBV27	TRBD2	CASTFRSAGPYEQYF	TGTGCCAGCACTTTCCGATCAGCGGGGCCCTACGAGCAGTACTTC
TRBJ2-4	.	TRBV12-3/TRBV12-4	TRBD1	CASSPQGATKNIQYF	TGTGCCAGCAGTCCCCAGGGGGCGACCAAAAACATTCAGTACTTC
TRBJ2-7	.	TRBV3-1	.	CASSQDLTGGEQYF	TGTGCCAGCAGCCAAGATCTGACGGGCGGCGAGCAGTACTTC
TRBJ1-5	.	TRBV24-1	.	CATRVGQPQHF	TGTGCCACCAGAGTAGGTCAGCCCCAGCATTTT
TRBJ2-7	few	TRBV20-1	.	CSASSGTKRPYEQYF	TGCAGTGCCTCATCCGGGACAAAGCGTCCCTACGAGCAGTACTTC
TRBJ2-7	.	TRBV7-8	.	CASSPTEGQSYEQYF	TGTGCCAGCAGCCCAACGGAAGGACAATCTTACGAGCAGTACTTC
TRBJ2-7	few	TRBV28	.	CASSPGGAGTRYEQYF	TGTGCCAGCAGTCCTGGCGGGGCGGGGACACGCTACGAGCAGTACTTC
TRBJ2-3	.	TRBV12-3/TRBV12-4	.	CASCPMGGTDTQYF	TGTGCCAGCTGCCCGATGGGAGGCACAGATACGCAGTATTTT
TRBJ1-4	.	TRBV12-3/TRBV12-4	TRBD1	CASGPQGGEKLFF	TGTGCCAGCGGACCACAGGGGGGTGAAAAACTGTTTTTT
TRBJ1-1	few	TRBV4-2	TRBD1	CASSHGQGMTEAFF	TGTGCCAGCAGCCATGGACAGGGTATGACTGAAGCTTTCTTT
TRBJ2-6	.	TRBV12-3/TRBV12-4	.	CASSSTNGANVLTF	TGTGCCAGCAGTAGCACGAATGGAGCCAACGTCCTGACTTTC
TRBJ1-1	.	TRBV3-1	.	CASSQNPNSEAFF	TGTGCCAGCAGCCAAAACCCCAATTCGGAAGCTTTCTTT
TRBJ2-5	.	TRBV6-5	.	CASSYSRPGNQETQYF	TGTGCCAGCAGTTACTCGCGTCCCGGCAACCAAGAGACCCAGTACTTC
TRBJ2-5	few	TRBV5-1	.	CASSLGVFSGAETQYF	TGCGCCAGCAGCTTGGGGGTGTTTTCGGGGGCGGAGACCCAGTACTTC
TRBJ1-3	few	TRBV14	.	CASSRDGNSGNTIYF	TGTGCCAGCAGCCGGGACGGCAACTCTGGAAACACCATATATTTT